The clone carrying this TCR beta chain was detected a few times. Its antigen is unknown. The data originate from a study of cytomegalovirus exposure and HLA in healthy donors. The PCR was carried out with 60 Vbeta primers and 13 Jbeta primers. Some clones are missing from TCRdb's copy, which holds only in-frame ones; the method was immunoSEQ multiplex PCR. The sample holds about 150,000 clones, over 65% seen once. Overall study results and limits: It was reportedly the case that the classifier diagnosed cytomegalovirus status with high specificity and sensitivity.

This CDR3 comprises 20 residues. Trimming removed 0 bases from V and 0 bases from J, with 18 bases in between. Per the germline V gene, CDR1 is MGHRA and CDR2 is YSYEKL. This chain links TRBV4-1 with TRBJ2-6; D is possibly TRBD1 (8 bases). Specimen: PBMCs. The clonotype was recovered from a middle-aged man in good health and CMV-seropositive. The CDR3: CASSQEGGDRLSSGANVLTF. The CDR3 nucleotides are TGCGCCAGCAGCCAAGAAGGGGGGGACAGGCTGAGCTCTGGGGCCAACGTCCTGACTTTC.